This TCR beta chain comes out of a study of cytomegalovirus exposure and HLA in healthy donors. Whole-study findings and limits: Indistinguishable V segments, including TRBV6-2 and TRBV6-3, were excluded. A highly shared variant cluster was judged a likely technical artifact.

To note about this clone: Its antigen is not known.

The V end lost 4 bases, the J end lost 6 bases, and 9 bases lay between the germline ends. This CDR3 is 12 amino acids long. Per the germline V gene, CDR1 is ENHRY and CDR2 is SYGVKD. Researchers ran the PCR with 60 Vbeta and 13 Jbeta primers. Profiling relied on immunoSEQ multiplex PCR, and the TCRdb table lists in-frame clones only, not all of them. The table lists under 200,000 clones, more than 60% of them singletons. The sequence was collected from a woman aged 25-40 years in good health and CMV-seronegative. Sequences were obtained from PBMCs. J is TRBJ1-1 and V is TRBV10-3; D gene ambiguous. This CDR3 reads CAISVPGSEAFF. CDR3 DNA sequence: TGTGCCATCAGTGTACCGGGGTCTGAAGCTTTCTTT.